This TCR beta chain was sequenced during a study of blood T cells in healthy people across ages. The CDR3 consists of 16 residues. Then a second PCR, running roughly 7 to 11 cycles, was carried out with a sample-barcoded 5' primer and a J-beta primer mix. TCRdb redid the calling of the 5' RACE reads with MiXCR, one entry per CDR3 protein. The sample includes about 780,000 distinct CDR3 sequences, around 50% of them seen just once. This sequence was found in an elderly man in good health. The J gene is TRBJ2-1, the V gene TRBV12-3 or TRBV12-4, with D perhaps matching TRBD2 (5 bases). Near its end, the DNA agrees better with TRBJ2-7, so the J call may be wrong. Sequences were obtained from blood. The CDR3 reads CASSLAGASSYNEQYF. CDR3 bases: TGTGCCAGCAGTTTAGCGGGAGCTTCTTCCTACAATGAGCAGTACTTC.